This T cell receptor (beta chain) is from a study of T cell repertoires in cytomegalovirus infection. The germline V gene encodes CDR1 SGHDT and CDR2 YYEEEE. Trimming took 4 bases from V and 3 from J, leaving 10 bases between them. This CDR3 region has 13 residues. Via MiXCR, TCRdb re-called the reads, giving one row per CDR3 protein. The top ten clones hold 2.8% of a sample with about 740,000 distinct CDR3 sequences, less than 40% of them seen once. For this clonotype: Its antigen is as yet unknown.

Findings and limits, study-wide: What dominated the ex vivo response were HLA-C-restricted CMV-specific TCR beta clonotypes. Totalled public TCR beta family frequency picked out people who carried CMV plus the relevant HLA.

Source material: PBMCs. J is TRBJ2-5 and V is TRBV5-6; the D gene is possibly TRBD1 (5 bases). The source is a human donor in good health (CMV status not recorded). Some clones in this sample may be carry-over from other donors' samples. The CDR3 sequence: CASSPTEKETQYF. CDR3 bases: TGTGCCAGCAGCCCGACAGAAAAAGAGACCCAGTACTTC.